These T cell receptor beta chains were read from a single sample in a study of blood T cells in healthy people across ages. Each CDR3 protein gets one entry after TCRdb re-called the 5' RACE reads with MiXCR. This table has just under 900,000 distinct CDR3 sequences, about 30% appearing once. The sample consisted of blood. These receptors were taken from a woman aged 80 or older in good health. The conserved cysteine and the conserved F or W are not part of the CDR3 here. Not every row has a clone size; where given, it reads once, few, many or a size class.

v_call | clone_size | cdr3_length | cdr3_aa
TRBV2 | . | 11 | TSSGWGVNEQF
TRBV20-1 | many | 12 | SARAASGANVLT
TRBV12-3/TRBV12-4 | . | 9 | ASRRVDTEY
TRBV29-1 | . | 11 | SVEMGPGHGYT
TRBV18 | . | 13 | ASSQQGAYGYEQY
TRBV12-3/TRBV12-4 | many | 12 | ASSSDTAKNIQY
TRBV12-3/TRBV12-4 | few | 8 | ASSSGELF
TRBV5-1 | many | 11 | ATGTGDSYEQY
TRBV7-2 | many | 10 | ASSFREKTQY
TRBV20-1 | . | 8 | SIGEETQY
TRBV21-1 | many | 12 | ATQKQGGPETQY
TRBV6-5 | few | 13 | ASSYSKDRVTEAF
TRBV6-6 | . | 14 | ASSHFKTNRNQPQH
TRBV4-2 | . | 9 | ASSPDRELF
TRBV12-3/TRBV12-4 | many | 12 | ASSRTSGANEQF
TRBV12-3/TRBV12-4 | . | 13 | ASSLGGVDSYEQY
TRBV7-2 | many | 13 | ASSLRQLAGDEQF
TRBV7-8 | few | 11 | ASSPTYYGPQH
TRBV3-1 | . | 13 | ASSLEAGTGDTQY
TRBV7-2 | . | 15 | ASSSTSTGNYRYEQY
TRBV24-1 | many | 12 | ATSAAGYNQPQH
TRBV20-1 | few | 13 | SARDGGFGNQPQH
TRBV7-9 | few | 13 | ASSLAAQGIPEAF
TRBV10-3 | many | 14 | AISESASGGPYEQY
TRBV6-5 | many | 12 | ASRVAVSYNEQF
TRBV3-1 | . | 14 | ASSQGRDSKEGTPY
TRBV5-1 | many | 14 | ASSSGTSGGAGEQF
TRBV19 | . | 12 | ASSHSPRGNIQY
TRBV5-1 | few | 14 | ASSFRVSATNEKRF
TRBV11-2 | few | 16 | ASSFYQPRGYSNQPQH
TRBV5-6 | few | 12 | ASSLNPQANEQY
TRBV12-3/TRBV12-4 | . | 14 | ASSLDRRAKGTEAF
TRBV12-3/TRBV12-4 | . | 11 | ASSLSRGGKLF
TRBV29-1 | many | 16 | SVSPASPDRVNTDTQY
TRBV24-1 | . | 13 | VTSDLGSGRNEQF
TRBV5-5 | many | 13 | ASSFFGQASQPQH
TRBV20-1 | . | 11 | SAGNSNTDTQY
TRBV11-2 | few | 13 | ASSFTGTGVDEQF
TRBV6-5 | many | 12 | ATNPRGGSYGYT
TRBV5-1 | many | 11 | ASSEQVGFEQY
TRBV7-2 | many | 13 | ASSLSLGAKNIQY
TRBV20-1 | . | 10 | SAALTVDIQY
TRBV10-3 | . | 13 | AISEKLGLNTEAF
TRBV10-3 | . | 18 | AISESGARAAAVMNTEAF
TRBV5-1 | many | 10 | ASSTQGGEQY
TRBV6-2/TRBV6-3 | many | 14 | ASSTTSGSSSYEQY
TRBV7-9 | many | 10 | ASLGRGPEQF
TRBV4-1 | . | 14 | ASSLGTNTRNNEQF
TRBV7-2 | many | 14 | ASSLTGFATNEKLF
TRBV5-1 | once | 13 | ASSFRHPSTDTQY
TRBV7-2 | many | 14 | ASSVTGGRMNTEAF
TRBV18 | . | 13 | ASSQGTGGTGELF
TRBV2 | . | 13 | ASSGLAGRNDEQY